This T cell receptor beta chain was identified during a study of blood T cells in healthy people across ages (dated by TCRdb to between 2014 and 2017). Study-wide context: Template switching captured roughly one uniquely barcoded TCR beta cDNA molecule per two T cells in model experiments. The study analyzed two additional independent replicas of 1 million unique cDNA reads from the same blood draw for two donors, one aged 18 to 30 and one aged 80 or older. To avoid experimental bias, donors of different ages were distributed randomly across sequencing lanes. Using deep sequencing normalized with unique cDNA molecular identifiers, the study measured how TCR beta repertoire diversity changes with age. Four age groups were formed from the donors: young (average approximately 15 years), middle-aged (around 39), aged (62) and long-lived (about 80). The paper's findings and limits, for the study overall: Since profiling was done on bulk unsorted PBMCs, naive and antigen-experienced compartments could not be conclusively compared. A strong correlation was found between observed TCR beta diversity and the percentage of naive T cells measured by flow cytometry. Total diversity estimates from one million sequenced T cells were considered lower bounds and underestimates. Donor CMV infection status was unknown, potentially confounding age-related changes in expanded clonotypes. Observed TCR beta diversity per million T cells fell roughly linearly with age, and a significant reduction was already apparent by age about 38. Compared with the aged group, more naive CD4+ T cells, fewer expanded clones and increased TCR diversity were shown by the long-lived group, suggesting age selection.

Libraries were constructed by 5' RACE. Sequencing was performed on an Illumina HiSeq 2500. A second PCR of roughly 7 to 11 cycles was performed with a sample-barcoded 5' primer and a J-beta primer mix. Each TCR beta cDNA molecule received a unique molecular identifier from a template-switch 5' adaptor carrying 12 random nucleotides. Each sample yielded at least 2.5 million CDR3-containing paired-end reads. First-strand cDNA synthesis was performed from all RNA using the Mint cDNA synthesis kit, with priming by a TRBC-specific oligonucleotide. After uracil-DNA glycosylase treatment, a first 18-cycle PCR used universal primers M1SS and BC2_uni_R on all cDNA. The source study handled its data this way. For normalization, 1 million high-quality reads, each with a distinct molecular identifier, were randomly selected from each sample. Instead of being binned into consensus sequences, reads with shared molecular identifiers were discarded. CDR3 identification, clonotype clustering and error correction used MiTCR with a Q25 quality threshold and the strictest error-elimination algorithm. A nonparametric unseen species model with Euler transformation was used to estimate lower-bound total TCR beta diversity. Clones were called with MiXCR by TCRdb after fastp trimmed the public reads at Q25, and only in-frame beta chains were retained. Merged by CDR3 protein, the rows form single entries marked with the most common genes and DNA. These V and J calls originate from TCRdb's pipeline instead of the authors' own analysis. Recorded for this sample are around 600,000 distinct CDR3 sequences; roughly 48% of them occurred a single time. Roughly 25% of the sample comes from the top ten.

This clonotype showed up just a few times. Which antigen it targets is not known. Per-base quality was not reported, and no clone a single base away is much larger than it. From a lookup of the germline V gene, CDR1 and CDR2 are SGDLS and YYNGEE. The CDR3 goes from the cysteine to the phenylalanine over 17 residues. The only DNA kept is the CDR3, 51 bases in frame from the first base. V and J lose 0 bases and 7 bases, and a span of 20 bases separates them. The donors were roughly 39 Caucasian individuals from Russia, aged roughly 6 to 100 years, who were systemically healthy. About 9.1 milliliters of peripheral blood were collected from each donor into EDTA-treated Vacutainer tubes. Ficoll-Paque density-gradient centrifugation was used to isolate PBMCs, with at least 7 million per sample. Total RNA, at least 5 micrograms per sample, was extracted from PBMCs with Trizol reagent. For every donor, an aliquot of PBMCs went through flow cytometry to measure the percentages of naive CD45RAhigh/CD27high T cells.

Recombination connected TRBV9 to TRBJ2-1, with the D segment possibly TRBD1 or TRBD2, each aligning over 5 bases. This TCR was recovered from a man aged 80 or over in good health. The sequenced sample consisted of blood. The DNA reads as follows: TGTGCCAGCAGCGTAGCCTTCGGGACCCCCCGGGGAAATGAGCAGTTCTTC. This encodes CASSVAFGTPRGNEQFF.